These T cell receptor beta chains were read from a single sample in a study of T cells in Graves' hyperthyroidism and ophthalmopathy. TCRdb fed the multiplex PCR reads into MiXCR, producing one record per CDR3 protein. The repertoire has 530,000 or so distinct CDR3 sequences, under 20% of them found once; the top ten carry 17%. Sequenced: blood. These receptors were taken from a woman under 30 with Graves' ophthalmopathy. Each CDR3 is given with its conserved first and last residue. Fields, in order: J gene, CDR3 length, clone size, V gene, D gene, CDR3 DNA, CDR3 protein. A D gene is named only where the DNA matches it firmly. Size is stated for part of the rows, as once, few or many counts, or as a class when the clone is expanded.

J: TRBJ2-5
length: 17
size: many
V: TRBV5-5
D: .
DNA: TGTGCCAGCAGCTTGGAACCCCAGGACACGATACAAGAGACCCAGTACTTC
CDR3: CASSLEPQDTIQETQYF

J: TRBJ2-7
length: 16
size: many
V: TRBV28
D: .
DNA: TGTGCCAGCAGCCTACCTGGGGGCGGGAGCTCCTACGAGCAGTACTTC
CDR3: CASSLPGGGSSYEQYF

J: TRBJ2-1
length: 16
size: many
V: TRBV28
D: .
DNA: TGTGCCAGCAGTTCCCCCCAGATAGAATACTTGAATGAGCAGTTCTTC
CDR3: CASSSPQIEYLNEQFF

J: TRBJ1-5
length: 12
size: .
V: TRBV28
D: .
DNA: TGTGCCAGCAGTAATAGGGTTCAGTCCCAGCATTTT
CDR3: CASSNRVQSQHF

J: TRBJ1-2
length: 12
size: .
V: TRBV9
D: .
DNA: TGTGCCAGCAGCGTAGATGGTGGTGGCTACACCTTC
CDR3: CASSVDGGGYTF

J: TRBJ1-1
length: 12
size: many
V: TRBV3-1
D: .
DNA: TGTGCCAGCAGCCAAGAACCAGGTGGAGCTTTCTTT
CDR3: CASSQEPGGAFF

J: TRBJ1-1
length: 15
size: .
V: TRBV20-1
D: .
DNA: TGCAGTGCTAGAGATAGTGGACAGCTGAGCACTGAAGCTTTCTTT
CDR3: CSARDSGQLSTEAFF

J: TRBJ2-7
length: 14
size: many
V: TRBV12-3/TRBV12-4
D: TRBD2
DNA: TGTGCCAGCAGTTCCCCGGGACTAGCAGTCGAGCAGTACTTC
CDR3: CASSSPGLAVEQYF

J: TRBJ1-2
length: 15
size: few
V: TRBV11-2
D: .
DNA: TGTGCCAGCAGCTTAGCCCAGGGGAGACGGTATGGCTACACCTTC
CDR3: CASSLAQGRRYGYTF

J: TRBJ2-7
length: 15
size: many
V: TRBV18
D: .
DNA: TGTGCCAGCTCACCGGGTAGAAAACTAACCTACGAGCAGTACTTC
CDR3: CASSPGRKLTYEQYF

J: TRBJ1-6
length: 13
size: few
V: TRBV20-1
D: .
DNA: TGCAGTGCTCAGATAGAGGGGGGATCACCCCTCCACTTT
CDR3: CSAQIEGGSPLHF

J: TRBJ2-3
length: 17
size: many
V: TRBV5-1
D: TRBD2
DNA: TGCGCCAGCAGCTGGACTAGCGGGACCTCTAGCACAGATACGCAGTATTTT
CDR3: CASSWTSGTSSTDTQYF

J: TRBJ2-1
length: 15
size: many
V: TRBV6-1
D: TRBD2
DNA: TGTGCCAGCAGGGGAGTGGCGGGAGGGCCGGATGAGCAGTTCTTC
CDR3: CASRGVAGGPDEQFF

J: TRBJ2-3
length: 15
size: many
V: TRBV7-2
D: TRBD1
DNA: TGTGCCAGCAGCTTAGTCCAGGGGGCCACAGATACGCAGTATTTT
CDR3: CASSLVQGATDTQYF

J: TRBJ2-3
length: 15
size: .
V: TRBV15
D: TRBD1
DNA: TGTGCCACCAGCAACCGGGACAGAGGGGACGATACGCAGTATTTT
CDR3: CATSNRDRGDDTQYF

J: TRBJ2-1
length: 12
size: many
V: TRBV12-5
D: .
DNA: TGTGCTAGTGGTTTGGCAGGCAATGAGCAGTTCTTC
CDR3: CASGLAGNEQFF

J: TRBJ1-1
length: 16
size: .
V: TRBV25-1
D: .
DNA: TGTGCCAGCAGTGAATCAACCTGGGGGCTGAACACTGAAGCTTTCTTT
CDR3: CASSESTWGLNTEAFF

J: TRBJ2-1
length: 12
size: many
V: TRBV12-3/TRBV12-4
D: .
DNA: TGTGCCAGCAGTTCTGAAGCGGGTGAGCAGTTCTTC
CDR3: CASSSEAGEQFF

J: TRBJ2-7
length: 15
size: many
V: TRBV6-6
D: TRBD2
DNA: TGTGCCAGCAGTTACCGCGGGGGAGAGAACTACGAGCAGTACTTC
CDR3: CASSYRGGENYEQYF

J: TRBJ1-1
length: 15
size: many
V: TRBV5-1
D: .
DNA: TGCGCCAGCACCCGCCCTGAAATAGGGAACACTGAAGCTTTCTTT
CDR3: CASTRPEIGNTEAFF

J: TRBJ2-5
length: 14
size: many
V: TRBV11-2
D: .
DNA: TGTGCCAGCAGCTTGGAAGTATACCAAGAGACCCAGTACTTC
CDR3: CASSLEVYQETQYF

J: TRBJ2-1
length: 17
size: many
V: TRBV3-1
D: TRBD1
DNA: TGTGCCAGCAGCCAAGAGGTCCGGGACAGGGTGACCAATGAGCAGTTCTTC
CDR3: CASSQEVRDRVTNEQFF

J: TRBJ1-5
length: 15
size: many
V: TRBV4-1
D: .
DNA: TGCGCCAGCAGCCAACGGGTTGGGGGCAATCAGCCCCAGCATTTT
CDR3: CASSQRVGGNQPQHF

J: TRBJ2-1
length: 15
size: many
V: TRBV12-3/TRBV12-4
D: TRBD1
DNA: TGTGCCAGCAGTTTAGACAGGGGTTGGTTCAATGAGCAGTTCTTC
CDR3: CASSLDRGWFNEQFF

J: TRBJ2-3
length: 15
size: many
V: TRBV7-2
D: TRBD2
DNA: TGTGCCAGCAGCGGAAGCGGGGGGGCCTTAGATACGCAGTATTTT
CDR3: CASSGSGGALDTQYF

J: TRBJ1-5
length: 17
size: .
V: TRBV7-2
D: .
DNA: TGTGCCAGCAGCTTATGGGCCGCGAAAGATAGCAATCAGCCCCAGCATTTT
CDR3: CASSLWAAKDSNQPQHF

J: TRBJ1-4
length: 14
size: few
V: TRBV6-1
D: TRBD1
DNA: TGTGCCAGCAGCCTTCCAGGGGGCGTTGAAAAACTGTTTTTT
CDR3: CASSLPGGVEKLFF

J: TRBJ2-5
length: 15
size: .
V: TRBV14
D: TRBD1
DNA: TGTGCCAGCAGCCAGGACAGGAACTACCAAGAGACCCAGTACTTC
CDR3: CASSQDRNYQETQYF

J: TRBJ2-5
length: 16
size: few
V: TRBV7-9
D: TRBD2
DNA: TGTGCCAGCAGCGCCCGGACTAGCGGGAATCGAGAGACCCAGTACTTC
CDR3: CASSARTSGNRETQYF

J: TRBJ2-7
length: 13
size: .
V: TRBV20-1
D: TRBD2
DNA: TGCAGTGCTAATCTAGCGGCAAACTACGGGCAGTACTTC
CDR3: CSANLAANYGQYF

J: TRBJ1-6
length: 16
size: .
V: TRBV7-3
D: .
DNA: TGTGCCAGCAGCTTAACAACGGGGGGCGCAGATTCACCCCTCCACTTT
CDR3: CASSLTTGGADSPLHF

J: TRBJ1-2
length: 13
size: many
V: TRBV7-8
D: .
DNA: TGTGCCAGCAGCCCACCCGGGACTTATGGCTACACCTTC
CDR3: CASSPPGTYGYTF

J: TRBJ2-5
length: 14
size: many
V: TRBV14
D: TRBD2
DNA: TGTGCCAGCAGCCAAATGGGACTAGAGGAGACCCAGTACTTC
CDR3: CASSQMGLEETQYF